This T cell receptor (beta chain) was found in a study of shared clonotypes between healthy human individuals. V was pared by 4 bases and J by 2 bases, with 9 bases between. CDR1 SGHTA and CDR2 FQGTGA come from the germline V gene. CDR3 length: 14 residues. Each replicate PCR on the sorted subsets used about 0.2 ug DNA (roughly 27,000 T cell genomes). How the authors handled the data: Without quality scores, immunoSEQ junctional reads could not be filtered like full-length reads. The protocol was immunoSEQ multiplex PCR, while the TCRdb copy is restricted to in-frame clones and leaves out a portion. The V and J calls and the clone size are those of that table, but D and trimming were determined from the DNA. The sample records around 88,000 clones, roughly 69% being singletons.

Sample: memory CD8+ T cells sorted from blood. Subset: CD45RO+ cells pooled with CCR7-negative TemRA cells. V and J are TRBV7-3 and TRBJ2-1; D tentatively reads TRBD1 or TRBD2 (5 bases each). This TCR was recovered from a man aged 25 to 40 in good health. The CDR3 protein is CASSSGSPYNEQFF. The CDR3 DNA reads as TGTGCCAGCAGCTCAGGGAGCCCCTACAATGAGCAGTTCTTC.